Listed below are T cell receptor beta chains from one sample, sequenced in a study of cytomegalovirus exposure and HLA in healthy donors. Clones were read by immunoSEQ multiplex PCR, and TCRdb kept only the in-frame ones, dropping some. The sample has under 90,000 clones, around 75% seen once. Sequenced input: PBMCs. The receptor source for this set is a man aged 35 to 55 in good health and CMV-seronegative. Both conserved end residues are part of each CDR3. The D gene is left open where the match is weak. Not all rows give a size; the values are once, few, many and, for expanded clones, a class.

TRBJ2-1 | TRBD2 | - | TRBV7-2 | CASSLTSAEQFF | TGTGCCAGCAGCTTGACTAGCGCTGAGCAGTTCTTC
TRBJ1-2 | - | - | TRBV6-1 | CASSEALQLIYGYTF | TGTGCCAGCAGTGAAGCGCTTCAACTGATCTATGGCTACACCTTC
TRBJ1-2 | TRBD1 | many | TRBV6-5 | CASSSTGNYGYTF | TGTGCCAGCAGTTCGACAGGGAACTATGGCTACACCTTC
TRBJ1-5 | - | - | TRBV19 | CASSSLRRPQHF | TGTGCCAGTAGCAGTCTCCGGAGGCCCCAGCATTTT
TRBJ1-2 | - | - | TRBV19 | CASSDDSRGAYGYTF | TGTGCCAGTAGTGACGATTCCCGGGGGGCTTATGGCTACACCTTC
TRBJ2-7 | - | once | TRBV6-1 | CASSGYGQPPSPYEQYF | TGTGCCAGCAGTGGTTATGGTCAGCCCCCTAGTCCTTACGAGCAGTACTTC
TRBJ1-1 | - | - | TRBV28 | CASSFGRLEAFF | TGTGCCAGCAGTTTTGGGAGGCTCGAAGCTTTCTTT
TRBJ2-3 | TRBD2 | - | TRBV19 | CASSRGGEGADTQYF | TGTGCCAGTAGCCGCGGGGGGGAAGGGGCAGATACGCAGTATTTT
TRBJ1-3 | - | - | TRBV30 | CAWRTGHSGNTIYF | TGTGCCTGGAGGACCGGACACTCTGGAAACACCATATATTTT
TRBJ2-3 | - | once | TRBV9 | CASSVDWTDTQYF | TGTGCCAGCAGCGTAGACTGGACAGATACGCAGTATTTT
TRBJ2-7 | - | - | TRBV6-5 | CASSYAYEQYF | TGTGCCAGCAGTTACGCCTACGAGCAGTACTTC
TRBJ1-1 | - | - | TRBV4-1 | CASSQDRFGRAGTEAFF | TGCGCCAGCAGCCAGGATAGGTTTGGCAGGGCGGGAACTGAAGCTTTCTTT
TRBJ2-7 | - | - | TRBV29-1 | CSVEGGPYEQYF | TGCAGCGTTGAAGGGGGGCCCTACGAGCAGTACTTC
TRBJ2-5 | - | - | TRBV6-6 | CASTTVQETQYF | TGTGCCAGCACGACAGTACAAGAGACCCAGTACTTC
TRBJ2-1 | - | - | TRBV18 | CASSTKGHLPYNEQFF | TGTGCCAGCTCTACCAAGGGACATCTGCCCTACAATGAGCAGTTCTTC
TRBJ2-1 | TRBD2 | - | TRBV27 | CASSPGLATYNEQFF | TGTGCCAGCAGTCCAGGACTAGCGACCTACAATGAGCAGTTCTTC
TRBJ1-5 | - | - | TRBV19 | CASSEINSNQPQHF | TGTGCCAGTAGTGAGATCAATAGCAATCAGCCCCAGCATTTT
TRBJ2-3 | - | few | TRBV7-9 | CASSFGGGTDTQYF | TGTGCCAGCAGCTTTGGCGGGGGCACAGATACGCAGTATTTT
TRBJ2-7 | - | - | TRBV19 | CASSLIGGRYYEQYF | TGTGCCAGTAGTCTCATTGGGGGGAGATACTACGAGCAGTACTTC
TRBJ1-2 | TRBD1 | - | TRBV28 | CASSLNEVGQVITGYTF | TGTGCCAGCAGTTTAAACGAAGTAGGACAGGTGATTACGGGCTACACCTTC
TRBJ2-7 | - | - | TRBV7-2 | CASSLDDSYEQYF | TGTGCCAGCAGCTTAGATGACAGCTACGAGCAGTACTTC
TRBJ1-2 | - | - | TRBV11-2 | CASSPRGQGGGYTF | TGTGCCAGCAGCCCGCGGGGGCAGGGAGGAGGCTACACCTTC
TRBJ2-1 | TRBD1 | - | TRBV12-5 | CASGPGQSSYNEQFF | TGTGCTAGTGGCCCGGGACAGAGCTCCTACAATGAGCAGTTCTTC